The clone carrying this TCR beta chain was seen just once. Its antigen remains unidentified. This entry is derived from a study of CD8+CD57+ T cells in acquired aplastic anemia. CDR3 size: 15 residues. V was pared by 3 bases and J by 0 bases, with 6 bases between. Germline assignment: CDR1 WNHNN and CDR2 SYGVQD (reference sequence). All patients picked for sequencing had shown, by flow cytometry, an expansion of CD8+CD57+ cells. Study results and limitations: Around 29 shared CD8+ CDR3s appeared highly expressed within patients' immunodominant clones.

Researchers used genomic DNA as the template to profile TCR beta VDJ and CDR3. One entry per CDR3 protein results from TCRdb running MiXCR on the reads. The repertoire holds about 160,000 distinct CDR3 sequences, with 70% to 75% as singletons. The sequenced sample was sorted CD4+, CD8+, or CD8+CD57+ T cells (not recorded which) from PBMCs. The rearrangement joins TRBV10-1 to TRBJ2-6; D ambiguous. This clonotype was sampled from a human donor with aplastic anemia. The CDR3 nucleotides are TGCGCCAGCAGTGACAGCGCCTCTGGGGCCAACGTCCTGACTTTC. This translates into CASSDSASGANVLTF.